The 10 T cell receptor beta chains presented below share a single source sample, sequenced in a study of cytomegalovirus exposure and HLA in healthy donors. 60 Vbeta and 13 Jbeta primers were used in PCR. Data came from immunoSEQ multiplex PCR; TCRdb stores just in-frame clones and leaves some out. The sample has around 150,000 clones, 80% to 90% seen once. The sequenced material came from PBMCs. The receptor set was obtained from a man younger than 35 in good health and CMV-seropositive.

The chain carries TRBV19 and TRBJ1-1, with no clear D. This CDR3 spans 14 amino acids. Germline V gives CDR1 LNHDA, CDR2 SQIVND (reference sequence). V lost 5 bases and J 1 base, leaving 11 bases between the germline ends. This CDR3 reads CASSSPPENTEAFF. The CDR3 nucleotides read TGTGCCAGTAGTTCGCCTCCAGAGAACACTGAAGCTTTCTTT.

This rearrangement joins TRBV19 to TRBJ2-5; 9 bases match TRBD2. CDR1 LNHDA and CDR2 SQIVND come from the germline V gene (reference sequence). This CDR3 comprises 15 residues. V dropped 1 base and J dropped 4; count of bases not matched to a gene: 4. CDR3 amino acids: CASSIVLAGLETQYF. The CDR3 DNA reads TGTGCCAGTAGTATAGTCCTAGCGGGGTTAGAGACCCAGTACTTC.

V and J are TRBV4-1 and TRBJ1-1; 8 nucleotides align to TRBD1. V lost 3 bases and J lost 5; bases outside the gene matches: 11. From germline, CDR1 is MGHRA and CDR2 YSYEKL. The CDR3 covers 16 residues. CDR3 loop: CASSQPRTGGGTEAFF. The CDR3 DNA reads TGCGCCAGCAGCCAGCCCCGTACAGGGGGAGGGACTGAAGCTTTCTTT.

The chain employs TRBV18 and TRBJ1-1; tentative D call: TRBD1 (5 bases). Looked up from germline, CDR1 is KGHSH and CDR2 is LQKENI. V was clipped by 0 bases and J by 2 bases, with 13 bases between them. This CDR3 is built from 16 residues. CDR3 residues: CASSPPLGGLNTEAFF. For the CDR3, the DNA is TGTGCCAGCTCACCACCTCTGGGGGGTCTTAACACTGAAGCTTTCTTT.

The rearrangement uses TRBV25-1 and TRBJ2-7, with a weak D call TRBD1 (5 bases). CDR1 is MGHDK and CDR2 is SYGVNS in the germline V gene. This CDR3 comprises 14 residues. Trimming took 1 base from V and 3 from J, leaving 10 bases between them. The CDR3 DNA is TGTGCCAGCAGTGAATGGGGCGGAAACTACGAGCAGTACTTC. Translating it yields CASSEWGGNYEQYF.

The J gene is TRBJ1-2, the V gene TRBV15; 9 bases line up with TRBD1. CDR1 and CDR2 from the germline V gene are LNHNV and YYDKDF (reference sequence). After removal of 3 bases from V and 7 bases from J, the junction contained 12 bases not matched to a gene. The CDR3 consists of 16 residues. CDR3 protein: CATSRKSRDRAGGYTF. The CDR3 nucleotides read TGTGCCACCAGCAGGAAGTCCCGGGACAGGGCTGGTGGCTACACCTTC. The complete variable domain, with remaining parts taken from reference TRBV15 and TRBJ1-2, reads DAMVIQNPRYQVTQFGKPVTLSCSQTLNHNVMYWYQQKSSQAPKLLFHYYDKDFNNEADTPDNFQSRRPNTSFCFLDIRSPGLGDTAMYLCATSRKSRDRAGGYTFGSGTRLTVV.

This clone was seen a few times. The chain links TRBV11-1 to TRBJ2-7; 8 nucleotides line up with TRBD1. Germline V lookup: CDR1 SGHAT, CDR2 FQDESV (reference sequence). V lost 1 base and J lost 0; bases outside the gene matches: 2. The CDR3 has 15 amino acids. As DNA, the CDR3 is TGTGCCAGCAGCTTAGGACAGGGGCGCTCCTACGAGCAGTACTTC. It is translated as CASSLGQGRSYEQYF.

V and J are TRBV6-1 and TRBJ1-1, with TRBD1 matching over 7 bases. The V and J ends lost 2 bases and 9 bases, in that order; junction bases with no gene match: 6. In germline, CDR1 is MNHNS, CDR2 SASEGT. The CDR3 length is 13 residues. CDR3 DNA sequence: TGTGCCAGCAGTGAACACAGGGGTATGAAAGCTTTCTTT. The encoded protein is CASSEHRGMKAFF.

This clone was counted once. V and J are TRBV7-2 and TRBJ2-5, with D perhaps matching TRBD2 (5 bases). This CDR3 has 14 amino acids. CDR1 is SGHTA, CDR2 FQGNSA, per germline. Between the trimmed V and J ends, which lost 1 base and 5 bases, there was a span of 11 bases. In nucleotides, the CDR3 is TGTGCCAGCAGCTTAGGGGCTAGCTGGGAGACCCAGTACTTC. Translation: CASSLGASWETQYF.

This chain joins TRBV4-1 and TRBJ2-3; D is possibly TRBD2 (7 bases). V gave up 3 bases and J gave up 5 bases, with 21 bases separating them. Germline V gene sequence: CDR1 MGHRA, CDR2 YSYEKL. The CDR3 has 17 amino acids. The CDR3 DNA is TGCGCCAGCAGCCATTTGGGAGGGGGAAACTTGGGAGATACGCAGTATTTT. This sequence encodes CASSHLGGGNLGDTQYF.